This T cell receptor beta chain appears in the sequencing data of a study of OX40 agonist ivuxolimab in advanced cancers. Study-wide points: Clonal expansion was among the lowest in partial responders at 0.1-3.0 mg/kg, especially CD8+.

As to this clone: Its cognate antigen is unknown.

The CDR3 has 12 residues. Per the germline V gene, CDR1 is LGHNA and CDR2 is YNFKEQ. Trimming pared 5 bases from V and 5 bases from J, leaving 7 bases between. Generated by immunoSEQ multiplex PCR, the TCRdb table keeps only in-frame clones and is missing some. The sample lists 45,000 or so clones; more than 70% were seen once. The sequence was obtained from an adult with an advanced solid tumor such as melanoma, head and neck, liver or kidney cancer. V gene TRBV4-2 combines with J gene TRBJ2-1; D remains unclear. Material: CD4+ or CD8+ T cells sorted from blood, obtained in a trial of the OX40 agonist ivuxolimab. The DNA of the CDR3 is TGTGCCAGCAGCTTGACTGACAATGAGCAGTTCTTC. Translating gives CASSLTDNEQFF.